The source of this T cell receptor (beta chain) is a study of blood T cells in healthy people across ages. A remark on this clonotype: No antigen is known for it.

Study-wide results and limits: Donor CMV infection status was unknown, possibly confounding age-related changes in expanded clonotypes. Per-million-T-cell TCR beta diversity fell roughly linearly with age. A strong correlation between TCR beta diversity and naive T cell percentage was seen.

J lost 0 bases, V lost 4 bases, and 9 bases had no gene match. The CDR3 is 19 residues long. The germline gives CDR1 LGHNA, CDR2 YNFKEQ. A second 7 to 11 cycle PCR used barcoded and J-beta primers. All cDNA molecules were each tagged by a template-switch adaptor with 12 random nucleotides. TCRdb used MiXCR to reprocess the 5' RACE reads, holding one entry per CDR3 protein. Of about 1.5 million distinct CDR3 sequences in the sample, around 40% were seen once. This receptor was obtained from a woman between 18 and 29 years old in good health. J is TRBJ2-6 and V is TRBV4-2, with 10 bases fitting TRBD1. The sequenced sample consisted of blood. In nucleotides, the CDR3 is TGTGCCAGCAGCCTTAATTCCGGGACAGGGGACTCTGGGGCCAACGTCCTGACTTTC. Translated: CASSLNSGTGDSGANVLTF.